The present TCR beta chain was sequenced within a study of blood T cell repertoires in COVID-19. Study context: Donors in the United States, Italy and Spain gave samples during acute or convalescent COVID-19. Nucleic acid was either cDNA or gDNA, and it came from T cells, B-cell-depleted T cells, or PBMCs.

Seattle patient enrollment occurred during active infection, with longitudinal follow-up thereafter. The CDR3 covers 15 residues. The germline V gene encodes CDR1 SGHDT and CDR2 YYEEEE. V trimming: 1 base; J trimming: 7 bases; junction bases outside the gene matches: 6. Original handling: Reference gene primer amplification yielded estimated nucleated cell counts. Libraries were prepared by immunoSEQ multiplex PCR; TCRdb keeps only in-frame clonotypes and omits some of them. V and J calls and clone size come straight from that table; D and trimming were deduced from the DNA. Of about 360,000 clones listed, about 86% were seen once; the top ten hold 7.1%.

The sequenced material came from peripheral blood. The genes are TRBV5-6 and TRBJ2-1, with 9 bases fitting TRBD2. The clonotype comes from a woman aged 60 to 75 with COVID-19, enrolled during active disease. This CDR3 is CASSLRGGALNEQFF. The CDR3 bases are TGTGCCAGCAGCTTGCGCGGGGGGGCCCTAAATGAGCAGTTCTTC.